The clone carrying this T cell receptor beta chain was counted many times. Its matching antigen is unknown. TCRdb passed the 5' RACE reads through MiXCR, listing each CDR3 protein once. Of 340,000 or so distinct CDR3 sequences detected, about an eighth appear once; the ten largest clones hold roughly 3.1%. These data come from a study of T cells after yellow fever vaccination. As for the study in general: The fractions with low cell numbers were processed using SMART-Seq v4 Ultra Low Input. Study-wide results and limits: Abundant contaminating clonotypes from the bulk population could appear in FACS-sorted repertoires. CD4 and CD8 compartments shared a small share of clonotypes, likely from convergent recombination. Clones from primary vaccination mostly reappeared after the booster (approximately 95% CD4, 88% CD8).

The CDR3 runs to 13 residues. Trimming cost V 4 bases and J 5 bases; bases outside gene matches: 1. CDR1 and CDR2 from the germline V gene are SGHTA and FQGNSA. The chain uses TRBV7-2 and TRBJ1-4; 7 bases are shared with TRBD1. This clonotype was obtained from a man between 18 and 35 years old who received the YFV17D yellow fever vaccine. Sequences were derived from CD4+ T cells sorted from PBMCs, sampled 15 days after the yellow fever booster vaccination. The CDR3 protein is CASSWTGNEKLFF. DNA of the CDR3: TGTGCCAGCAGCTGGACAGGCAATGAAAAACTGTTTTTT.